Below, 24 T cell receptor beta chains from the same sample are listed, as sequenced in a study of blood T cell repertoires in COVID-19. The repertoire was sequenced with immunoSEQ multiplex PCR; TCRdb's copy has only in-frame clones and lacks some. The repertoire holds around 76,000 clones, with more than 75% as singletons. Sequencing was performed on peripheral blood. The receptors shown here come from a human donor in a cohort sampled during active COVID-19.

The genes are TRBV18 and TRBJ2-7; 7 bases agree with TRBD1. The ends lost 2 bases at V and 5 bases at J; junction bases unmatched: 0. Germline V lookup: CDR1 KGHSH, CDR2 LQKENI. This CDR3 spans 12 amino acids. CDR3 sequence: CASSPGTDEQYF. The CDR3 nucleotides read TGTGCCAGCTCACCAGGGACAGACGAGCAGTACTTC.

This sequence joins TRBV4-2 and TRBJ1-6, with a possible D match to TRBD1 (6 bases). In germline, CDR1 is LGHNA, CDR2 YNFKEQ. V dropped 3 bases and J dropped 9 bases, with 18 bases sitting between them. The CDR3 runs to 16 residues. CDR3 in DNA: TGTGCCAGCAGCCAGAGGGGGTGGAGTGTTGGTTCACCCCTCCACTTT. Translation gives CASSQRGWSVGSPLHF.

J is TRBJ2-1 and V is TRBV29-1; TRBD2 agrees at 11 bases. The germline CDR1 and CDR2 sequences are SQVTM and ANQGSEA. Trimming cost V 3 bases and J 10 bases; bases outside gene matches: 2. CDR3 size: 12 residues. Here the CDR3 reads CSVDVAGGEQFF. CDR3 coding DNA: TGCAGCGTTGATGTAGCGGGGGGGGAGCAGTTCTTC.

The chain employs TRBV10-3 and TRBJ2-2, with 7 bases identical to TRBD2. The germline V gene has CDR1 ENHRY and CDR2 SYGVKD. The CDR3 extends over 17 amino acids. The J segment lost 3 bases and the V segment lost 2 bases, leaving 9 bases of the junction unmatched. For the CDR3, the DNA is TGTGCCATCAGTGAGCGTACCGGGACTACGTACACCGGGGAGCTGTTTTTT. Translated, it gives CAISERTGTTYTGELFF.

This clone was counted a few times. The chain joins TRBV10-3 to TRBJ2-3, with D tentatively TRBD2 (5 bases). Germline V gene lookup returns CDR1 ENHRY and CDR2 SYGVKD. V was trimmed by 10 bases and J by 2 bases, leaving 19 bases between them. The length of the CDR3 is 15 residues. Here the CDR3 DNA reads TGTGCCACCCGCCCGGTAAGCGGAAACACAGATACGCAGTATTTT. Amino acids: CATRPVSGNTDTQYF.

The chain links TRBV19 to TRBJ1-6; 9 bases are shared with TRBD1. Germline CDR1 is LNHDA and CDR2 is SQIVND (reference sequence). The ends lost 5 bases at V and 6 bases at J; junction bases unmatched: 8. The CDR3 consists of 16 residues. This CDR3 is CASSDLDRGVNSPLHF. The CDR3 nucleotides are TGTGCCAGTAGTGACCTGGACAGGGGAGTTAATTCACCCCTCCACTTT. Based on the CDR3 plus reference TRBV19 and TRBJ1-6, the full variable domain is DGGITQSPKYLFRKEGQNVTLSCEQNLNHDAMYWYRQDPGQGLRLIYYSQIVNDFQKGDIAEGYSVSREKKESFPLTVTSAQKNPTAFYLCASSDLDRGVNSPLHFGNGTRLTVT.

The chain couples TRBV18 to TRBJ2-1; TRBD1 is a possible D gene (6 bases). V was cut by 3 bases and J by 5 bases, with 11 bases left in between. The CDR3 is 14 amino acids. The germline V gene encodes CDR1 KGHSH and CDR2 LQKENI. DNA for the CDR3: TGTGCCAGCTCACCCAGTACAGGGAACAATGAGCAGTTCTTC. Translated: CASSPSTGNNEQFF.

V usage is TRBV19 and J usage is TRBJ2-7, with a tentative D call TRBD2 (5 bases). This CDR3 is 13 amino acids long. Trimming shortened V by 5 bases and J by 8 bases, and 16 bases separated the two germline ends. Germline CDR1 is LNHDA and CDR2 is SQIVND (reference sequence). The CDR3 nucleotides are TGTGCCAGTAGTCCTACCAGGACCGGGAAGCAGTACTTC. This sequence encodes CASSPTRTGKQYF. Drawing the rest from reference TRBV19 and TRBJ2-7, the complete variable domain is DGGITQSPKYLFRKEGQNVTLSCEQNLNHDAMYWYRQDPGQGLRLIYYSQIVNDFQKGDIAEGYSVSREKKESFPLTVTSAQKNPTAFYLCASSPTRTGKQYFGPGTRLTVT.

The chain couples TRBV2 to TRBJ2-5, with unresolved D. Germline V lookup: CDR1 SNHLY, CDR2 FYNNEI. The CDR3 is made up of 16 amino acids. The V end lost 0 bases, the J end lost 5 bases, and 16 bases lay between the germline ends. The DNA for the CDR3 is TGTGCCAGCAGTGAAGCAGGAGAATATGAAAGGGAGACCCAGTACTTC. This codes for CASSEAGEYERETQYF. The whole variable domain, remainder taken from reference TRBV2 and TRBJ2-5, is EPEVTQTPSHQVTQMGQEVILRCVPISNHLYFYWYRQILGQKVEFLVSFYNNEISEKSEIFDDQFSVERPDGSNFTLKIRSTKLEDSAMYFCASSEAGEYERETQYFGPGTRLLVL.

Only a few counts were recorded for this clone. The genes are TRBV7-9 and TRBJ1-5, with 8 bases lining up with TRBD1. Losses at the gene ends were 5 bases for V and 4 bases for J; bases not matched to a gene: 4. The CDR3 is 14 amino acids. In germline, CDR1 is SEHNR, CDR2 FQNEAQ (reference sequence). The CDR3 sequence: CASSPGQANQPQHF. In nucleotides, the CDR3 is TGTGCCAGCAGCCCGGGACAGGCTAATCAGCCCCAGCATTTT.

The V call is TRBV5-8, the J call TRBJ2-7; 12 nucleotides match TRBD1. V shed 4 bases, J shed 3 bases, and the junction held 8 bases outside the gene matches. Germline assignment: CDR1 SGHTS and CDR2 YDEGEE. This CDR3 has 16 amino acids. For the CDR3, the DNA is TGTGCCAGCAGCCATCAAGGGACAGGGGGCGTCTACGAGCAGTACTTC. Its protein product is CASSHQGTGGVYEQYF.

The rearrangement uses TRBV5-1 and TRBJ2-6; 7 nucleotides line up with TRBD1. CDR3 length equals 16 residues. V lost 3 bases to trimming and J lost 1 base; unmatched junction nucleotides: 4. The germline V gene encodes CDR1 SGHRS and CDR2 YFSETQ. The CDR3 is CASSYRRGSGANVLTF. In DNA form, the CDR3 reads TGCGCCAGCAGCTATCGCAGGGGGTCTGGGGCCAACGTCCTGACTTTC.

The chain joins TRBV27 to TRBJ2-2; TRBD1 agrees at 8 bases. V lost 6 bases, J lost 4 bases, and 4 bases stayed unmatched. The CDR3 runs to 14 residues. The V gene's germline CDR1 is MNHEY and CDR2 SMNVEV (reference sequence). CDR3 DNA sequence: TGTGCCAGCAGACGACAGGGGAGCACCGGGGAGCTGTTTTTT. Protein sequence: CASRRQGSTGELFF.

This clone appeared a single time. The J gene is TRBJ2-7, the V gene TRBV19; possibly TRBD2 for D (7 bases). The CDR3 covers 14 residues. CDR1 is LNHDA, CDR2 SQIVND, per germline (reference sequence). V lost 5 bases to trimming and J lost 5 bases, with 16 bases between them. The chain's CDR3 is CASSLRGAPHEQYF. CDR3 bases: TGTGCCAGTAGTCTTCGGGGGGCCCCCCACGAGCAGTACTTC.

This chain uses TRBV6-2 or TRBV6-3 with TRBJ2-3; 8 bases fit TRBD2. CDR3 size: 17 residues. Trimming at V came to 0 bases and at J to 0 bases, leaving 5 bases not matched to a gene. CDR1 MNHEY and CDR2 SVGEGT come from the germline V gene. CDR3 DNA: TGTGCCAGCAGTTACTCGTCGCGGGGGGACAGCACAGATACGCAGTATTTT. Amino acid sequence: CASSYSSRGDSTDTQYF.

The chain employs TRBV12-5 and TRBJ1-1, with D possibly TRBD1 on 5 matching bases. V gave up 5 bases and J gave up 7 bases, with 14 bases separating them. Germline CDR1 LGHNT, CDR2 FRNRAP. The CDR3 is made up of 13 amino acids. CDR3 loop: CASGPAFGGEAFF. CDR3 sequence (DNA): TGTGCTAGTGGTCCAGCCTTCGGGGGTGAAGCTTTCTTT.

The J gene is TRBJ2-7, the V gene TRBV11-2, with 9 nucleotides matching TRBD1. Germline lookup yields CDR1 SGHAT and CDR2 FQNNGV. J lost 2 bases, V lost 4 bases, and 6 bases had no gene match. The CDR3 consists of 15 residues. CDR3 coding DNA: TGTGCCAGCAGCTCCCCGGGACAGGGAACCTACGAGCAGTACTTC. The encoded protein is CASSSPGQGTYEQYF.

The chain carries TRBV7-8 and TRBJ1-1, with D possibly TRBD1 on 5 matching bases. The germline CDR1 and CDR2 sequences are SGHVS and FQNEAQ. The CDR3 runs 14 residues. V shed 1 base and J shed 5 bases, with 11 bases lying between them. As DNA, the CDR3 is TGTGCCAGCAGCTTAGTGGGGCAGGCGACTGAAGCTTTCTTT. Translation gives CASSLVGQATEAFF. Looking up the rest from reference TRBV7-8 and TRBJ1-1 gives the full variable domain: GAGVSQSPRYKVAKRGQDVALRCDPISGHVSLFWYQQALGQGPEFLTYFQNEAQLDKSGLPSDRFFAERPEGSVSTLKIQRTQQEDSAVYLCASSLVGQATEAFFGQGTRLTVV.

CDR3 amino acids: CASKELDRGNTEAFF. CDR3 in DNA: TGTGCCAGCAAAGAATTAGACAGGGGAAACACTGAAGCTTTCTTT. The chain combines TRBV6-5 with TRBJ1-1, with 8 bases lining up with TRBD1. The germline V gene has CDR1 MNHEY and CDR2 SVGAGI. Losses at the gene ends were 7 bases for V and 2 bases for J; bases not matched to a gene: 9. This CDR3 spans 15 amino acids.

This chain connects TRBV19 to TRBJ2-5, with TRBD1 identical over 8 bases. V was pared by 6 bases and J by 5 bases, with 11 bases of the junction left unmatched. The CDR3 extends over 15 amino acids. From germline, CDR1 is LNHDA and CDR2 SQIVND (reference sequence). CDR3 coding DNA: TGTGCCAGTAGCCAGGGGGCGGAGATGGTGGAGACCCAGTACTTC. It translates to CASSQGAEMVETQYF.

The J gene is TRBJ2-3, the V gene TRBV11-2; TRBD1 matches at 10 bases. V shed 1 base and J 6 bases; nucleotides not matched to a gene: 13. The CDR3 has 18 residues. CDR1 is SGHAT and CDR2 is FQNNGV in the germline V gene. CDR3 protein: CASSLVSFPGQGTDTQYF. CDR3 nucleotides: TGTGCCAGCAGCTTAGTCTCGTTCCCGGGACAGGGGACCGATACGCAGTATTTT.

The chain is built from TRBV5-1 and TRBJ2-2; D is perhaps TRBD1 (6 bases). Trimming shortened V by 4 bases and J by 3 bases, and 16 bases separated the two germline ends. This CDR3 spans 16 amino acids. In germline, CDR1 is SGHRS, CDR2 YFSETQ. CDR3 in amino acids: CASSPAQTGYTGELFF. DNA for the CDR3: TGCGCCAGCAGCCCCGCCCAGACAGGATACACCGGGGAGCTGTTTTTT.

The chain joins TRBV2 to TRBJ2-3; TRBD2 agrees at 12 bases. CDR1 SNHLY and CDR2 FYNNEI come from the germline V gene. This CDR3 has 19 amino acids. V shed 6 bases, J shed 2 bases, and the junction held 15 bases outside the gene matches. The CDR3 is CASRSPGLAGSEDTDTQYF. DNA of the CDR3: TGTGCCAGCAGATCTCCGGGACTAGCGGGTAGCGAGGACACAGATACGCAGTATTTT.

This chain uses TRBV7-9 with TRBJ2-7; no reliable D call. The CDR3 length is 14 residues. Germline assignment: CDR1 SEHNR and CDR2 FQNEAQ (reference sequence). Deletions cut 0 bases from V and 0 bases from J, with 6 bases between. CDR3 coding DNA: TGTGCCAGCAGCTTAGCGGCCAGCTCCTACGAGCAGTACTTC. Its protein product is CASSLAASSYEQYF.